A single sample gave rise to the 2 T cell receptor beta chains below, sequenced in a study of OX40 agonist ivuxolimab in advanced cancers. Library preparation used the immunoSEQ multiplex PCR assay. Drawn from immuneACCESS, this table holds only the in-frame rearrangements with V and J called that TCRdb kept. Clones are partly lost; checked studies trace under half to an unresolved V gene and leave the rest unexplained. For this sample there are 80,000 or so clones; around nine tenths appear just once. The ten biggest clones cover under 0.7% of the sample. The input for sequencing was CD4+ or CD8+ T cells sorted from blood, taken in a trial of the OX40 agonist ivuxolimab. The receptors derive from an adult with an advanced solid tumor such as melanoma, head and neck, liver or kidney cancer.

This clone was observed a few times. The V call is TRBV6-6, the J call TRBJ1-6; perhaps TRBD1 as D (5 bases). Trimming took off 8 bases at V and 10 bases at J, with 12 bases between the two ends. The CDR3 runs to 12 residues. CDR1 is MNHNY, CDR2 SVGAGI, per germline (reference sequence). The CDR3 region is CASLNEGSPLHF. The CDR3 DNA is TGTGCCAGCCTGAACGAGGGGTCACCCCTCCACTTT.

The V gene is TRBV29-1, the J gene TRBJ1-5; D is ambiguous. With 4 bases removed from V and 1 base from J, the gap between germline ends came to 8 bases. Germline assignment: CDR1 SQVTM and CDR2 ANQGSEA. The CDR3 has 13 residues. This chain's CDR3 is CSVAGGSNQPQHF. CDR3 sequence (DNA): TGCAGCGTTGCGGGCGGAAGCAATCAGCCCCAGCATTTT.